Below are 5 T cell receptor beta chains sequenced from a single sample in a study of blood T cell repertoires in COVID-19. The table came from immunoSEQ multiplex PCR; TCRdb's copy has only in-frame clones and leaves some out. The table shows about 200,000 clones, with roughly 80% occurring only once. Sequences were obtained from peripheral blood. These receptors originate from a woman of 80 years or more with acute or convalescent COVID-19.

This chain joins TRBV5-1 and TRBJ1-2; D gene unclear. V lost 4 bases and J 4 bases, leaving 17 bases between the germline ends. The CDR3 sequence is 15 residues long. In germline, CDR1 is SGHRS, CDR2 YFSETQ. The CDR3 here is CASSPDPRGGYGYTF. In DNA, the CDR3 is TGCGCCAGCAGCCCGGACCCTCGGGGTGGCTATGGCTACACCTTC.

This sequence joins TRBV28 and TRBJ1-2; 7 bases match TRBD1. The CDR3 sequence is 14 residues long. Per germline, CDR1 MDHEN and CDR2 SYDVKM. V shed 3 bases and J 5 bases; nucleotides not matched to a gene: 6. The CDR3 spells CASSLRTGPYGYTF. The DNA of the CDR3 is TGTGCCAGCAGTTTGAGGACAGGCCCTTATGGCTACACCTTC.

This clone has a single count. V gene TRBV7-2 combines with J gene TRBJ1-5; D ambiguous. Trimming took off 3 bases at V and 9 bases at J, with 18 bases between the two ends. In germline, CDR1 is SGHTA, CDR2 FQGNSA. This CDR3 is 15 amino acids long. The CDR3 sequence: CASSFSNVGEMPQHF. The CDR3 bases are TGTGCCAGCAGCTTTTCGAATGTCGGGGAGATGCCCCAGCATTTT. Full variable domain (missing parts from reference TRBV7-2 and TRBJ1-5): GAGVSQSPSNKVTEKGKDVELRCDPISGHTALYWYRQSLGQGLEFLIYFQGNSAPDKSGLPSDRFSAERTGGSVSTLTIQRTQQEDSAVYLCASSFSNVGEMPQHFGDGTRLSIL.

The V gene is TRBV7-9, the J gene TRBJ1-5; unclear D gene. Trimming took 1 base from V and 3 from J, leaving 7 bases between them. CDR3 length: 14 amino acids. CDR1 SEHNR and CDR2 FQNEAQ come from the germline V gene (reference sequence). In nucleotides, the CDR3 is TGTGCCAGCAGCTTAGGGCAGGTCAATCAGCCCCAGCATTTT. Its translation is CASSLGQVNQPQHF.

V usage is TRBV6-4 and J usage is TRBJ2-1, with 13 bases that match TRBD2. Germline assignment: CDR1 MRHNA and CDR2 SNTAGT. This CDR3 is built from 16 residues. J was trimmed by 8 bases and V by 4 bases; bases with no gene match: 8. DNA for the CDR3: TGTGCCAGCAGTGTATTTGGACTAGCGGGAGTGCATGAGCAGTTCTTC. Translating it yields CASSVFGLAGVHEQFF.